Presented here are 2 T cell receptor beta chains from one specimen sequenced in a study of blood T cell repertoires in COVID-19. Measured with immunoSEQ multiplex PCR; TCRdb has only the in-frame clones, and not every one. Of more than 200,000 clones in the sample, 70% to 90% were seen once. The sequencing sample was made of peripheral blood. The receptors were sampled from a woman in her thirties or forties who had recovered from COVID-19.

This chain joins TRBV9 and TRBJ1-2; 7 positions agree with TRBD1. This CDR3 region has 17 residues. The V gene end was trimmed by 3 bases and the J gene end by 4 bases; junction bases not matched to a gene: 15. The germline V gene encodes CDR1 SGDLS and CDR2 YYNGEE. The CDR3 DNA reads TGTGCCAGCAGCGCGCGGGGAGAGAACAGGGGCTCCTATGGCTACACCTTC. As protein: CASSARGENRGSYGYTF.

The chain joins TRBV27 to TRBJ2-7; tentative D call: TRBD1 (5 bases). The V end was cut by 3 bases, the J end by 7 bases, with 16 bases between. The V gene's germline CDR1 is MNHEY and CDR2 SMNVEV (reference sequence). CDR3 size: 14 residues. The CDR3 region is CASSFRQPYGEQYF. In nucleotides, the CDR3 is TGTGCCAGCAGTTTCCGACAGCCCTACGGGGAGCAGTACTTC.